The 27 T cell receptor beta chains given below trace back to one sample, sequenced in a study of shared clonotypes between healthy human individuals (TCRdb year 2020). To prepare the library, the immunoSEQ multiplex PCR assay was applied. As stored in TCRdb, this immuneACCESS dataset retains in-frame rearrangements with V and J assigned. A fraction of the clones does not appear; measured against another copy, unresolved V genes explain less than half of the discrepancy, and the remainder lacks a known reason. The sample table shows 450,000 to 500,000 clones, and roughly 80% are seen once. Together, the top ten hold 10% to 15% of the sample. Sequenced sample: PBMCs. Receptors originate from a woman in her thirties or forties in good health. Some clones in this sample may be carry-over from other donors' samples.

The chain employs TRBV7-9 and TRBJ2-1; D remains unclear. CDR1 is SEHNR, CDR2 FQNEAQ, per germline (reference sequence). The CDR3 is made up of 15 amino acids. Trimming cost V 5 bases and J 2 bases, with 13 bases left between them. The CDR3 DNA sequence: TGTGCCAGCAGCCCCGTTGGGAAAGCCTACAATGAGCAGTTCTTC. This gives the protein CASSPVGKAYNEQFF.

V usage is TRBV4-3 and J usage is TRBJ1-5; D is uncertain. Per germline, CDR1 LGHNA and CDR2 YSLEER. V was clipped by 1 base and J by 5 bases, with 6 bases between them. The CDR3 runs to 13 residues. The CDR3 DNA reads TGCGCCAGCAGCCAAGGACCATATCAGCCCCAGCATTTT. Translation: CASSQGPYQPQHF.

Notes on this clone: A far larger clone is off by one base, so a read error is likely. The V gene is TRBV7-3, the J gene TRBJ2-3; D gene unclear. CDR1 is SGHTA, CDR2 FQGTGA, per germline. CDR3 length: 13 amino acids. For the CDR3, the DNA is TGTGCCAGCAGCTTAGCCCCTCTGGGTACGAAGTATTTT. Encoded protein: CASSLAPLGTKYF.

The chain recombines TRBV11-2 with TRBJ2-1; D call uncertain. This CDR3 comprises 13 residues. Germline CDR1 is SGHAT and CDR2 is FQNNGV. Trimming stripped 6 bases from V and 5 bases from J, with 11 bases between. The CDR3 DNA reads TGTGCCAGCAGACCGGGTGGGCACAATGAGCAGTTCTTC. This gives the protein CASRPGGHNEQFF.

V gene TRBV7-8 combines with J gene TRBJ1-4; no definite D call. V was clipped by 1 base and J by 7 bases, with 13 bases between them. Germline CDR1 SGHVS, CDR2 FQNEAQ. The CDR3 totals 15 residues. The CDR3 spells CASSLDRQIGEKLFF. The CDR3 DNA sequence: TGTGCCAGCAGCTTAGATCGTCAGATCGGTGAAAAACTGTTTTTT.

The chain recombines TRBV11-2 with TRBJ2-7; 7 nucleotides agree with TRBD2. Germline V lookup: CDR1 SGHAT, CDR2 FQNNGV. With V trimmed by 4 bases and J by 0 bases, 3 bases remained unmatched. CDR3 length: 14 residues. CDR3 residues: CASSSGGGSYEQYF. Written as DNA, the CDR3 is TGTGCCAGCAGCTCAGGCGGGGGCTCCTACGAGCAGTACTTC.

This chain uses TRBV28 with TRBJ2-2; D gene uncertain. Trimming removed 5 bases at V and 1 base at J, with 11 bases between. Germline V lookup: CDR1 MDHEN, CDR2 SYDVKM. The CDR3 runs 15 residues. The CDR3 is CASSVRRGNTGELFF. The CDR3 DNA follows: TGTGCCAGCAGTGTCCGTCGCGGGAACACCGGGGAGCTGTTTTTT. Variable domain in full (rest from reference TRBV28 and TRBJ2-2): DVKVTQSSRYLVKRTGEKVFLECVQDMDHENMFWYRQDPGLGLRLIYFSYDVKMKEKGDIPEGYSVSREKKERFSLILESASTNQTSMYLCASSVRRGNTGELFFGEGSRLTVL.

This clone was recorded only once. This chain joins TRBV28 and TRBJ2-1; 8 bases are shared with TRBD2. The CDR3 extends over 16 amino acids. CDR1 is MDHEN and CDR2 is SYDVKM in the germline V gene. V was clipped by 2 bases and J by 4 bases; unmatched bases: 7. Written as DNA, the CDR3 is TGTGCCAGCAGTTTAGAGTCCCAGCGGGGGTACAATGAGCAGTTCTTC. Its protein is CASSLESQRGYNEQFF.

Comment on this clone: Given a far larger clone just one base away, this is likely a sequencing read error. CDR3 loop: CASRQTSGGPGDTQYF. The CDR3 DNA sequence: TGTGCCAGCAGGCAGACTAGCGGGGGCCCCGGAGATACGCAGTATTTT. This chain links TRBV5-4 with TRBJ2-3; 12 bases map to TRBD2. V shed 5 bases and J 5 bases; nucleotides not matched to a gene: 9. Germline CDR1 SGHNT, CDR2 YYREEE (reference sequence). The CDR3 is made up of 16 amino acids. Supplemented by reference TRBV5-4 and TRBJ2-3, the full variable domain reads ETGVTQSPTHLIKTRGQQVTLRCSSQSGHNTVSWYQQALGQGPQFIFQYYREEENGRGNFPPRFSGLQFPNYSSELNVNALELDDSALYLCASRQTSGGPGDTQYFGPGTRLTVL.

The rearrangement joins TRBV15 to TRBJ2-1; D may be TRBD2 (6 bases). The CDR3 is 15 amino acids. In germline, CDR1 is LNHNV, CDR2 YYDKDF (reference sequence). V was shortened by 1 base and J by 4 bases, with 11 bases between the two germline ends. CDR3 sequence reads: CATSRAGTRYNEQFF. CDR3 sequence (DNA): TGTGCCACCAGCAGAGCAGGGACTCGGTACAATGAGCAGTTCTTC.

V and J are TRBV9 and TRBJ1-1; a weak D match, TRBD1 (6 bases). The CDR3 spans 13 residues. CDR1 and CDR2 from the germline V gene are SGDLS and YYNGEE. The V gene lost 3 bases and the J gene lost 8 bases, with 14 bases spanning the gap. This CDR3 is CASSALQGHEAFF. CDR3 DNA sequence: TGTGCCAGCAGCGCGTTACAGGGCCACGAAGCTTTCTTT. The full variable domain, rest sourced from reference TRBV9 and TRBJ1-1, is DSGVTQTPKHLITATGQRVTLRCSPRSGDLSVYWYQQSLDQGLQFLIQYYNGEERAKGNILERFSAQQFPDLHSELNLSSLELGDSALYFCASSALQGHEAFFGQGTRLTVV.

This clone was counted once. CDR3 sequence: CASSNPPGAHEQYF. The CDR3 DNA follows: TGTGCCAGCAGCAACCCCCCGGGGGCCCACGAGCAGTACTTC. V is TRBV28 and J is TRBJ2-7, with D tentatively TRBD1 or TRBD2 (6 bases each). V shed 6 bases and J shed 5 bases, with 17 bases lying between them. CDR1 MDHEN and CDR2 SYDVKM come from the germline V gene. The CDR3 totals 14 residues.

Worth noting for this clone: This likely came from a read error, as a far larger clone is one base away. The genes are TRBV5-1 and TRBJ2-5; D remains unclear. V lost 4 bases to trimming and J lost 2 bases, with 9 bases between them. The CDR3 spans 13 residues. Germline loops: CDR1 SGHRS, CDR2 YFSETQ. CDR3 residues: CASSRTIQETQYF. Written as DNA, the CDR3 is TGCGCCAGCAGCAGGACCATACAAGAGACCCAGTACTTC.

This clone was observed once. CDR3 sequence: CASSVLTASSYNEQFF. The CDR3 bases are TGTGCCAGCAGCGTTCTTACGGCGAGCTCCTACAATGAGCAGTTCTTC. The V call is TRBV9, the J call TRBJ2-1; D uncertain. Germline V gene data show CDR1 as SGDLS and CDR2 as YYNGEE. V was cut by 2 bases and J by 0 bases, with 12 bases left in between. The CDR3 runs 16 residues.

This clone has just a few counts. Other DNA sequences in this specimen translate into the identical CDR3. The chain is built from TRBV6-6 and TRBJ2-1; D is unresolved. V dropped 1 base and J dropped 8 bases, with 3 bases sitting between them. Germline V gene data show CDR1 as MNHNY and CDR2 as SVGAGI (reference sequence). This CDR3 spans 11 amino acids. The CDR3 sequence: CASSYWDEQFF. In nucleotides, the CDR3 is TGTGCCAGCAGTTACTGGGATGAGCAGTTCTTC.

The V call is TRBV7-9, the J call TRBJ2-5, with D perhaps TRBD2 (6 bases). Germline V gene data show CDR1 as SEHNR and CDR2 as FQNEAQ (reference sequence). Between the trimmed V and J ends, which lost 5 bases and 0 bases, there was a span of 16 bases. This CDR3 contains 16 residues. The CDR3 DNA sequence: TGTGCCAGCAGCGCCCAGAGGGTAGCGGACCAAGAGACCCAGTACTTC. This sequence encodes CASSAQRVADQETQYF.

The genes are TRBV28 and TRBJ2-1; no definite D call. The length of the CDR3 is 15 residues. Germline V gives CDR1 MDHEN, CDR2 SYDVKM. The V end was cut by 2 bases, the J end by 7 bases, with 15 bases between. CDR3 loop: CASSLVLGSWNEQFF. The CDR3 DNA follows: TGTGCCAGCAGTTTAGTCTTGGGTTCGTGGAATGAGCAGTTCTTC.

The V and J genes are TRBV7-9 and TRBJ1-1; 7 positions match TRBD1. Unmatched junction bases numbered 17, after V lost 7 bases and J lost 0 bases. The germline CDR1 and CDR2 sequences are SEHNR and FQNEAQ (reference sequence). The CDR3 is 18 amino acids. In nucleotides, the CDR3 is TGTGCCAGCACTAGAGGGACAGCACATTCTTACATGAACACTGAAGCTTTCTTT. It specifies CASTRGTAHSYMNTEAFF. Supplemented by reference TRBV7-9 and TRBJ1-1, the full variable domain reads DTGVSQNPRHKITKRGQNVTFRCDPISEHNRLYWYRQTLGQGPEFLTYFQNEAQLEKSRLLSDRFSAERPKGSFSTLEIQRTEQGDSAMYLCASTRGTAHSYMNTEAFFGQGTRLTVV.

V usage is TRBV28 and J usage is TRBJ1-1, with D perhaps matching TRBD1 (5 bases). The CDR3 loop spans 16 amino acids. V lost 5 bases and J 7 bases, leaving 23 bases between the germline ends. The germline V gene encodes CDR1 MDHEN and CDR2 SYDVKM. In nucleotides, the CDR3 is TGTGCCAGCAGTCCGCCTGGGGCCAATAGTGAGAATGAAGCTTTCTTT. Encoded protein: CASSPPGANSENEAFF.

V usage is TRBV2 and J usage is TRBJ1-2; 8 nucleotides align to TRBD1. The CDR3 sequence is 14 residues long. CDR1 SNHLY and CDR2 FYNNEI come from the germline V gene. The trim removed 6 bases at V and 6 bases at J, leaving 9 bases unmatched. The CDR3 sequence is CASSQDRAGDGYTF. The CDR3 nucleotides are TGTGCCAGCAGCCAGGACAGGGCCGGGGATGGCTACACCTTC.

A word on this clone: A read error is likely here: a far larger clone is one base away. Distinct nucleotide sequences in the sample also encode this CDR3. The chain uses TRBV5-1 and TRBJ2-4, with 9 bases lining up with TRBD2. The germline V gene has CDR1 SGHRS and CDR2 YFSETQ. The CDR3 spans 14 residues. The CDR3 sequence: CASREAGGPNIQYF. DNA for the CDR3: TGCGCTAGCAGAGAGGCGGGAGGGCCCAACATTCAGTACTTC.

Notes on this clone: A far larger clone is one base from this, pointing to a likely read error. The sample contains more than one DNA sequence encoding this CDR3. The rearrangement joins TRBV11-2 to TRBJ1-1; perhaps TRBD1 as D (5 bases). This CDR3 spans 16 amino acids. Per germline, CDR1 SGHAT and CDR2 FQNNGV. The DNA of the CDR3 is TGTGCTAGCAGCTTAGAACTTGCAGGGCTGAACACTGAAGCTTTCTTT. It specifies CASSLELAGLNTEAFF.

Notes on this clone: Since a far larger clone is one base different, this is likely a read error. J is TRBJ1-2 and V is TRBV6-5; 7 bases map to TRBD1. J gave up 9 bases and V 3 bases, and 7 bases lay outside the gene matches. CDR1 and CDR2 (germline): MNHEY, SVGAGI. The CDR3 totals 13 residues. The CDR3 region has the DNA TGTGCCAGCAGTTATAGCAGGGGGAATTGCTACACCTTC. This sequence encodes CASSYSRGNCYTF.

This clone was detected once. The V call is TRBV7-6, the J call TRBJ2-1; 9 positions match TRBD1. The CDR3 has 15 amino acids. Per germline, CDR1 SGHVS and CDR2 FNYEAQ. The ends lost 1 base at V and 4 bases at J; junction bases unmatched: 2. The CDR3 region has the DNA TGTGCCAGCAGCTTAGACAGGGGGCGGTACAATGAGCAGTTCTTC. This codes for CASSLDRGRYNEQFF.

This clone has just a few counts. The gene calls are TRBV4-2 and TRBJ1-4; 8 bases agree with TRBD1. V gave up 3 bases and J gave up 4 bases; unmatched junction bases: 10. The germline V gene has CDR1 LGHNA and CDR2 YNFKEQ. This CDR3 region has 17 residues. CDR3 in amino acids: CASSHRTGTILNEKLFF. DNA of the CDR3: TGTGCCAGCAGCCATCGGACAGGGACCATCCTTAATGAAAAACTGTTTTTT.

In its sample, this clone was seen many times. This sample includes further DNA sequences coding for the same CDR3. The chain couples TRBV19 to TRBJ1-3, with 7 nucleotides matching TRBD1. The CDR3 contains 16 residues. V lost 2 bases to trimming and J lost 0 bases; unmatched junction nucleotides: 4. Germline V CDR1 and CDR2: LNHDA, SQIVND (reference sequence). The CDR3 is CASSISGTDSGNTIYF. The DNA for the CDR3 is TGTGCCAGTAGTATATCCGGGACAGACTCTGGAAACACCATATATTTT.

Of note for this clone: This likely came from a read error, as a far larger clone is one base away. DNA of the CDR3: TGCGCCAGCAGCTTGGGATCTACGAACACTGAAGCTTTCTTT. It specifies CASSLGSTNTEAFF. The V call is TRBV5-1, the J call TRBJ1-1; D uncertain. The CDR3 sequence is 14 residues long. The germline V gene encodes CDR1 SGHRS and CDR2 YFSETQ. The V gene lost 0 bases and the J gene lost 1 base, with 7 bases spanning the gap.